These T cell receptor beta chains were read from a single sample in a study of blood T cell repertoires in COVID-19. Only in-frame clones appear in the TCRdb table, and some are missing; sequencing was by immunoSEQ multiplex PCR. Of hundreds of thousands of clones listed, approximately 90% are singletons. Sequencing was carried out using peripheral blood. The receptors shown here come from a man between 60 and 75 years old who had recovered from COVID-19. Each CDR3 is given with its conserved first and last residue. D genes are given only for firm matches. A clone size is listed for some rows: how often the clone was seen (once, few, many), or a class if it is expanded.

v_gene: TRBV4-1
d_gene: TRBD1
j_gene: TRBJ1-2
abundance: .
CDR3nt: TGCGCCAGCAGCCTACCTATGGACAGGGGCGGCTACACCTTC
CDR3aa: CASSLPMDRGGYTF

v_gene: TRBV12-5
d_gene: TRBD1
j_gene: TRBJ2-6
abundance: .
CDR3nt: TGTGCTAGTGGTGGCCGGGACAGGGTCCTCGCTGGGGCCAACGTCCTGACTTTC
CDR3aa: CASGGRDRVLAGANVLTF

v_gene: TRBV4-2
d_gene: .
j_gene: TRBJ2-6
abundance: .
CDR3nt: TGTGCCAGCATCGATAGCTCTGGGGCCAACGTCCTGACTTTC
CDR3aa: CASIDSSGANVLTF

v_gene: TRBV5-1
d_gene: .
j_gene: TRBJ2-1
abundance: .
CDR3nt: TGCGCCAGCAGCCCCCGTGCAGGTACCTACAATGAGCAGTTCTTC
CDR3aa: CASSPRAGTYNEQFF

v_gene: TRBV5-1
d_gene: .
j_gene: TRBJ1-3
abundance: .
CDR3nt: TGCGCCAGCAGTCTACAGGGAACTGGAAACACCATATATTTT
CDR3aa: CASSLQGTGNTIYF

v_gene: TRBV7-9
d_gene: .
j_gene: TRBJ1-3
abundance: .
CDR3nt: TGTGCCAGCGGCCCTGGAAACACCATATATTTT
CDR3aa: CASGPGNTIYF

v_gene: TRBV5-1
d_gene: TRBD1
j_gene: TRBJ2-7
abundance: .
CDR3nt: TGCGCCGGCAGCCCACAGGGGTCCTACGAGCAGTACTTC
CDR3aa: CAGSPQGSYEQYF

v_gene: TRBV29-1
d_gene: TRBD2
j_gene: TRBJ2-3
abundance: .
CDR3nt: TGCAGCGTCCGGATCCTAGCGGGGAGCACAGATACGCAGTATTTT
CDR3aa: CSVRILAGSTDTQYF

v_gene: TRBV6-1
d_gene: TRBD2
j_gene: TRBJ2-3
abundance: .
CDR3nt: TGTGCCAGCAGTGAAGCGCTGCTAGCGGGGGGGCATACGCAGTATTTT
CDR3aa: CASSEALLAGGHTQYF

v_gene: TRBV6-5
d_gene: .
j_gene: TRBJ1-6
abundance: .
CDR3nt: TGTGCCAGCATATTCGGACATATCAATTCACCCCTCCACTTT
CDR3aa: CASIFGHINSPLHF

v_gene: TRBV2
d_gene: .
j_gene: TRBJ2-2
abundance: .
CDR3nt: TGTGCCAGCACCCCCGGTGTAGGAGAGACCGGGGAGCTGTTTTTT
CDR3aa: CASTPGVGETGELFF

v_gene: TRBV19
d_gene: TRBD1
j_gene: TRBJ1-2
abundance: .
CDR3nt: TGTGCCAGTAGAATGAAGGGGGCATCTAACTATGGCTACACCTTC
CDR3aa: CASRMKGASNYGYTF

v_gene: TRBV6-5
d_gene: TRBD1
j_gene: TRBJ2-1
abundance: .
CDR3nt: TGTGCCAGCAGTTCCTTCGACAGGGGGACTTACAATGAGCAGTTCTTC
CDR3aa: CASSSFDRGTYNEQFF

v_gene: TRBV11-2
d_gene: .
j_gene: TRBJ2-3
abundance: .
CDR3nt: TGTGCCAGCAGCTTAGGGACAGCTGTGAGCACAGATACGCAGTATTTT
CDR3aa: CASSLGTAVSTDTQYF

v_gene: TRBV5-8
d_gene: TRBD1
j_gene: TRBJ1-1
abundance: .
CDR3nt: TGTGCCAGCAGCTTGTTCAGGGGGACTGAAGCTTTCTTT
CDR3aa: CASSLFRGTEAFF

v_gene: TRBV7-2
d_gene: .
j_gene: TRBJ2-6
abundance: .
CDR3nt: TGTGCCAGCAAGTTGGCCTCTGGGGCCAACGTCCTGACTTTC
CDR3aa: CASKLASGANVLTF

v_gene: TRBV9
d_gene: .
j_gene: TRBJ2-5
abundance: .
CDR3nt: TGTGCCAGCAGCGTAGATGGCAGAAAAGAGACCCAGTACTTC
CDR3aa: CASSVDGRKETQYF

v_gene: TRBV6-5
d_gene: .
j_gene: TRBJ1-4
abundance: .
CDR3nt: TGTGCCAGCAGTTACTCGGCGACAGTTGAAAAACTGTTTTTT
CDR3aa: CASSYSATVEKLFF

v_gene: TRBV7-2
d_gene: .
j_gene: TRBJ1-5
abundance: few
CDR3nt: TGTGCCAGCAGCTTGGAGATTCAGCCCCAGCATTTT
CDR3aa: CASSLEIQPQHF

v_gene: TRBV7-2
d_gene: .
j_gene: TRBJ1-2
abundance: .
CDR3nt: TGTGCCAGCAGCTTATCCAGGGTTGGTGGCTACACCTTC
CDR3aa: CASSLSRVGGYTF

v_gene: TRBV28
d_gene: .
j_gene: TRBJ1-5
abundance: many
CDR3nt: TGTGCCAGCAGCCCGCCTAGAGGGTCGGGCAATCAGCCCCAGCATTTT
CDR3aa: CASSPPRGSGNQPQHF

v_gene: TRBV3-1/TRBV3-2
d_gene: .
j_gene: TRBJ2-2
abundance: .
CDR3nt: TGTGCCACGTCGACTATGACTAACACCGGGGAGCTGTTTTTT
CDR3aa: CATSTMTNTGELFF

v_gene: TRBV6-6
d_gene: TRBD1
j_gene: TRBJ1-5
abundance: once
CDR3nt: TGTGCCAGCACCCCCCCGGGACAGTACAATCAGCCCCAGCATTTT
CDR3aa: CASTPPGQYNQPQHF

v_gene: TRBV6-5
d_gene: TRBD2
j_gene: TRBJ2-7
abundance: .
CDR3nt: TGTGCCAGCAGGGACGCCTCGGGGGGGCATTACGAGCAGTACTTC
CDR3aa: CASRDASGGHYEQYF

v_gene: TRBV6-5
d_gene: TRBD1
j_gene: TRBJ1-5
abundance: .
CDR3nt: TGTGCCAGCAGTTCCTCCGGGACAGGGTTGCAGCCCCAGCATTTT
CDR3aa: CASSSSGTGLQPQHF

v_gene: TRBV2
d_gene: .
j_gene: TRBJ1-6
abundance: .
CDR3nt: TGTGCCAGCAGGGGGGACAAAAATTCACCCCTCCACTTT
CDR3aa: CASRGDKNSPLHF

v_gene: TRBV18
d_gene: TRBD1
j_gene: TRBJ2-3
abundance: .
CDR3nt: TGTGCCAGCTCACTGGACAGGGTTCGGACAGATACGCAGTATTTT
CDR3aa: CASSLDRVRTDTQYF

v_gene: TRBV7-6
d_gene: .
j_gene: TRBJ2-5
abundance: .
CDR3nt: TGTGCCAGCAGCTCGACTCCGTTGAAGACCCAGTACTTC
CDR3aa: CASSSTPLKTQYF

v_gene: TRBV9
d_gene: TRBD1
j_gene: TRBJ2-4
abundance: .
CDR3nt: TGTGCCAGCAGCGCCGGCCCTGGGAGGGACAGGGAAAACATTCAGTACTTC
CDR3aa: CASSAGPGRDRENIQYF

v_gene: TRBV5-1
d_gene: .
j_gene: TRBJ2-7
abundance: .
CDR3nt: TGCGCCAGCAGCTTGGGGTCTGGAGGCAGGGGCTACGAGCAGTACTTC
CDR3aa: CASSLGSGGRGYEQYF

v_gene: TRBV6-5
d_gene: .
j_gene: TRBJ2-1
abundance: .
CDR3nt: TGTGCCAGCAGCCTAGGCGGGGGCAACTACAATGAGCAGTTCTTC
CDR3aa: CASSLGGGNYNEQFF

v_gene: TRBV19
d_gene: TRBD2
j_gene: TRBJ2-2
abundance: .
CDR3nt: TGTGCCAGTAGTATGGAAGTTGGGGCTAGCGGGGGAGAGAACACCGGGGAGCTGTTTTTT
CDR3aa: CASSMEVGASGGENTGELFF

v_gene: TRBV2
d_gene: .
j_gene: TRBJ2-1
abundance: few
CDR3nt: TGTGCCAGCAGCCGGGAGACCACAAATGAGCAGTTCTTC
CDR3aa: CASSRETTNEQFF

v_gene: TRBV5-1
d_gene: .
j_gene: TRBJ2-1
abundance: .
CDR3nt: TGCGCCAGCAGCCTAAGCGCGGTGAATGAGCAGTTCTTC
CDR3aa: CASSLSAVNEQFF

v_gene: TRBV19
d_gene: TRBD1
j_gene: TRBJ1-1
abundance: .
CDR3nt: TGTGCCAGTAGACACAGGGGGCAAAACACTGAAGCTTTCTTT
CDR3aa: CASRHRGQNTEAFF

v_gene: TRBV6-5
d_gene: .
j_gene: TRBJ2-2
abundance: .
CDR3nt: TGTGCCAGCACCAGACAGGTTAACACCGGGGAGCTGTTTTTT
CDR3aa: CASTRQVNTGELFF

v_gene: TRBV9
d_gene: .
j_gene: TRBJ2-1
abundance: once
CDR3nt: TGTGCCAGCAGCGTTGACTGGAACTACAATGAGCAGTTCTTC
CDR3aa: CASSVDWNYNEQFF

v_gene: TRBV11-2
d_gene: TRBD1
j_gene: TRBJ1-6
abundance: .
CDR3nt: TGTGCCAGCAGCCGGGACAGGGGGCGCACCCTCCACTTT
CDR3aa: CASSRDRGRTLHF

v_gene: TRBV6-5
d_gene: TRBD1
j_gene: TRBJ1-1
abundance: few
CDR3nt: TGTGCCGGACGGACAGGGGAGAGTACTGAAGCTTTCTTT
CDR3aa: CAGRTGESTEAFF

v_gene: TRBV12-2
d_gene: .
j_gene: TRBJ2-3
abundance: .
CDR3nt: TGTGCAAGTCGCTTAGCGAGGGGGGCTAGCGGGGAAGATACGCAGTATTTT
CDR3aa: CASRLARGASGEDTQYF

v_gene: TRBV24-1
d_gene: TRBD2
j_gene: TRBJ2-1
abundance: .
CDR3nt: TGTGCCACCAGTGATTTGCCGGCGGGGGGTCGCTACAATGAGCAGTTCTTC
CDR3aa: CATSDLPAGGRYNEQFF

v_gene: TRBV6-6
d_gene: .
j_gene: TRBJ2-3
abundance: .
CDR3nt: TGTGCGTCGGGGTTCACAGATACGCAGTATTTT
CDR3aa: CASGFTDTQYF

v_gene: TRBV5-1
d_gene: .
j_gene: TRBJ2-1
abundance: .
CDR3nt: TGCGCCAGCAGCTTGTCGGGGGGCAGCCCTGTGGGAGACAATGAGCAGTTCTTC
CDR3aa: CASSLSGGSPVGDNEQFF

v_gene: TRBV30
d_gene: TRBD2
j_gene: TRBJ2-1
abundance: .
CDR3nt: TGTGCCTGGAGTGGACTAGCGGGTGAAAGGCAGTTCTTC
CDR3aa: CAWSGLAGERQFF

v_gene: TRBV9
d_gene: .
j_gene: TRBJ2-3
abundance: .
CDR3nt: TGTGCCAGCAGCGTAGGCGGGGACCTCACAGATACGCAGTATTTT
CDR3aa: CASSVGGDLTDTQYF

v_gene: TRBV18
d_gene: .
j_gene: TRBJ2-1
abundance: .
CDR3nt: TGTGCCAGCTCACCACGGGTTAGGGGGAATGAGCAGTTCTTC
CDR3aa: CASSPRVRGNEQFF

v_gene: TRBV25-1
d_gene: TRBD1
j_gene: TRBJ1-3
abundance: .
CDR3nt: TGTGCCAGCAGTCTAACGGGGGGACAGGGGGCAGGAAACACCATATATTTT
CDR3aa: CASSLTGGQGAGNTIYF

v_gene: TRBV12-5
d_gene: TRBD1
j_gene: TRBJ1-6
abundance: .
CDR3nt: TGTGCTAGTGGTTTCCGGGGACAGGGCATTTCACCCCTCCACTTT
CDR3aa: CASGFRGQGISPLHF

v_gene: TRBV7-9
d_gene: TRBD1
j_gene: TRBJ2-5
abundance: .
CDR3nt: TGTGCCAGCAGTCAGACTACAGGGGATGAGACCCAGTACTTC
CDR3aa: CASSQTTGDETQYF

v_gene: TRBV6-4
d_gene: .
j_gene: TRBJ2-3
abundance: .
CDR3nt: TGTGCCAGCAGTGTCACCCTTCACGGGGGGCCCTCCACAGATACGCAGTATTTT
CDR3aa: CASSVTLHGGPSTDTQYF

v_gene: TRBV7-2
d_gene: .
j_gene: TRBJ2-2
abundance: .
CDR3nt: TGTGCCAGCAGTCCGAGGGTCGGGGAGCTGTTTTTT
CDR3aa: CASSPRVGELFF

v_gene: TRBV5-4
d_gene: .
j_gene: TRBJ1-2
abundance: .
CDR3nt: TGTGCCAGCAGCTTGGGGGCAGGACAGAACTATGGCTACACCTTC
CDR3aa: CASSLGAGQNYGYTF

v_gene: TRBV10-3
d_gene: TRBD1
j_gene: TRBJ2-2
abundance: .
CDR3nt: TGTGCCATCAGTGAAACAGGGGGCACCGGGGAGCTGTTTTTT
CDR3aa: CAISETGGTGELFF

v_gene: TRBV3-1/TRBV3-2
d_gene: .
j_gene: TRBJ2-1
abundance: once
CDR3nt: TGTGCCAGCAGCTGGAGCGGAGACTACAATGAGCAGTTCTTC
CDR3aa: CASSWSGDYNEQFF

v_gene: TRBV18
d_gene: TRBD1
j_gene: TRBJ1-1
abundance: .
CDR3nt: TGTGCCAGCTCACCCAGCAGGGGACAGGGACAAGACACTGAAGCTTTCTTT
CDR3aa: CASSPSRGQGQDTEAFF

v_gene: TRBV28
d_gene: .
j_gene: TRBJ2-7
abundance: .
CDR3nt: TGTGCCAGCAGTTCGGGTACGGGATACGAGCAGTACTTC
CDR3aa: CASSSGTGYEQYF